These T cell receptor beta chains were read from a single sample in a study of tissue T cells after allogeneic stem cell transplantation. Sequencing was performed with immunoSEQ multiplex PCR; in TCRdb, only in-frame clones are kept and a portion is missing. The sample contains some 25,000 clones, roughly 80% of which appear only once. Sequencing used tissue from the ileum, obtained at autopsy. These receptors were taken from a female donor of 60 years or more with lung cancer. CDR3s include the opening cysteine and the closing phenylalanine or tryptophan. The D gene is left open where the match is weak. Clone size, where shown, is once, few, many, or a class for clones that have expanded.

>NA|TRBJ1-1|TRBD1|14|TRBV5-1
TGCGCCAGCAGCTCCCAGGGGGGGAACACTGAAGCTTTCTTT
CASSSQGGNTEAFF
>NA|TRBJ1-2|NA|13|TRBV12-3/TRBV12-4
TGTGCCAGCTCGCGCGGAACATGGAACGGCTACACCTTC
CASSRGTWNGYTF
>NA|TRBJ1-1|TRBD1|17|TRBV9
TGTGCCAGCAGCGCCCACTTTAGGACAGGACGAACGCATGAAGCTTTCTTT
CASSAHFRTGRTHEAFF
>NA|TRBJ1-2|NA|13|TRBV3-1/TRBV3-2
TGTGCCAGCACCCAAGAAGGGATTTATGGCTACACCTTC
CASTQEGIYGYTF
>NA|TRBJ2-3|TRBD1|15|TRBV7-3
TGTGCCAGCAGACGCGACAGGGGCGGGTCGGATACGCAGTATTTT
CASRRDRGGSDTQYF
>NA|TRBJ2-1|TRBD2|15|TRBV7-2
TGTGCCAGCAGCTTCGGAACGGGGGGGCCCCGTGAGCAGTTCTTC
CASSFGTGGPREQFF
>NA|TRBJ1-2|NA|13|TRBV6-5
TGTGCGGTTCAGGGTAAAAATAACTATGGCTACACCTTC
CAVQGKNNYGYTF
>NA|TRBJ2-3|NA|15|TRBV7-3
TGTGCCAGCAGCTTACGAGGGAGTGGGTCAGATACGCAGTATTTT
CASSLRGSGSDTQYF
>NA|TRBJ2-1|NA|15|TRBV24-1
TGTGCCACCAGTGACACAGCGCATTCACACAATGAGCAGTTCTTC
CATSDTAHSHNEQFF
>NA|TRBJ2-7|NA|12|TRBV11-2
TGTGCCAGCAGCCGCAACAGGTACGAGCAGTACTTC
CASSRNRYEQYF
>NA|TRBJ1-1|NA|16|TRBV18
TGTGCCAGCTCCCTTTCTTCCCGGTGGGCGAACACTGAAGCTTTCTTT
CASSLSSRWANTEAFF
>NA|TRBJ2-7|NA|16|TRBV6-1
TGTGCCAGCAGTGAAAGATCGGGGAGGACGACCTACGAGCAGTACTTC
CASSERSGRTTYEQYF
>NA|TRBJ2-5|NA|14|TRBV30
TGTGCCTGGAGTAGGACTGTCCGAAAAGAGACCCAGTACTTC
CAWSRTVRKETQYF
>NA|TRBJ1-3|NA|15|TRBV10-3
TGTGCCATCAGTGATGCCTCGGTCTCTGGAAACACCATATATTTT
CAISDASVSGNTIYF
>medium-sized|TRBJ1-1|NA|12|TRBV12-5
TGTGCTAGTGGTCCGGAGAACACTGAAGCTTTCTTT
CASGPENTEAFF
>NA|TRBJ2-3|NA|14|TRBV11-1
TGTGCCAGCAGACTAGCCGGGGGCGCAGATACGCAGTATTTT
CASRLAGGADTQYF
>NA|TRBJ1-1|NA|15|TRBV11-2
TGTGCCAGCAGCTTAGAACCAGGGTCGTGGACTGAAGCTTTCTTT
CASSLEPGSWTEAFF
>NA|TRBJ1-3|NA|17|TRBV5-6
TGTGCCAGCAGCTTGGAAGTAGGACGAGCTAAGGGAAACACCATATATTTT
CASSLEVGRAKGNTIYF
>NA|TRBJ1-2|NA|14|TRBV18
TGTGCCAGCTCCCCAGGGAAGGCGGACTATGGCTACACCTTC
CASSPGKADYGYTF
>NA|TRBJ2-4|NA|14|TRBV4-2
TGTGCCAGCAGCCAAGCACAGGGTAACAACATTCAGTACTTC
CASSQAQGNNIQYF
>NA|TRBJ1-4|TRBD1|14|TRBV2
TGTGCCAGCAGTGGACAGGGGGCTAATGAAAAACTGTTTTTT
CASSGQGANEKLFF
>NA|TRBJ2-2|NA|13|TRBV30
TGTGCCTGGAGTGTAGTTCGGGCCGGGGAGCTGTTTTTT
CAWSVVRAGELFF
>few|TRBJ1-5|TRBD1|18|TRBV18
TGTGCCAGCTCACCAGGGGACAGGGGGGTATGGGGCAATCAGCCCCAGCATTTT
CASSPGDRGVWGNQPQHF
>NA|TRBJ2-7|TRBD1|15|TRBV28
TGTGCCAGCAGTGTCCCGGGACAGGGTGGGTACGAGCAGTACTTC
CASSVPGQGGYEQYF
>NA|TRBJ2-5|NA|15|TRBV5-1
TGCGCCAGCAGCTTGGCGGGAAGGATCCAAGAGACCCAGTACTTC
CASSLAGRIQETQYF
>few|TRBJ2-7|TRBD1|15|TRBV30
TGTGCCTGGAGGCGTACCGGGACAGGGATTTACGAGCAGTACTTC
CAWRRTGTGIYEQYF
>NA|TRBJ2-3|TRBD2|18|TRBV9
TGTGCCAGCAGCGTAGCTACTAGCGGGGGTTCTAGCACAGATACGCAGTATTTT
CASSVATSGGSSTDTQYF
>NA|TRBJ1-2|TRBD1|14|TRBV27
TGTGCCAGCAGTTTATACGGACAGGGAAATGGCTACACCTTC
CASSLYGQGNGYTF
>NA|TRBJ1-6|NA|14|TRBV27
TGTGCCAGCATGTTCAGTTCCTATAATTCACCCCTCCACTTT
CASMFSSYNSPLHF
>few|TRBJ2-2|NA|14|TRBV2
TGTGCCAGCACCCCAGGGTCGAACACCGGGGAGCTGTTTTTT
CASTPGSNTGELFF
>NA|TRBJ1-3|NA|13|TRBV18
TGTGCCAGCTCAGGGGGCTCTGGAAACACCATATATTTT
CASSGGSGNTIYF
>NA|TRBJ2-4|NA|11|TRBV5-6
TGTGCCAGCAGCTCTTCGACTCACCTTTACTTC
CASSSSTHLYF
>NA|TRBJ1-2|TRBD1|15|TRBV27
TGTGCCAGCAGTCCGTACGGACAGGGGACGGGCGGCTACACCTTC
CASSPYGQGTGGYTF
>few|TRBJ1-1|NA|17|TRBV7-3
TGTGCCAGCAGCTTAAACCCCCCCGTGAAAACGGGGACTGAAGCTTTCTTT
CASSLNPPVKTGTEAFF
>once|TRBJ1-5|NA|15|TRBV6-1
TGTGCCAGCAGTGAAACGGGTAGGAGCAATCAGCCCCAGCATTTT
CASSETGRSNQPQHF